This is a list of T cell receptor beta chains from one sample in a study of post-analysis software for immune sequencing data. TCRdb recomputed calls from the PCR reads with MiXCR, one row per CDR3 protein. The sample contains hundreds of thousands of distinct CDR3 sequences, approximately 30% of which appear only once. The specimen was blood. The receptors derive from a girl aged 5 to 17 with multiple sclerosis. The CDR3 runs from the conserved cysteine through the conserved F or W. A D gene is named only where the DNA matches it firmly. Clone size appears in some rows only: once, few, many, or a class for an expanded clone.

j_call v_call clone_size d_call cdr3_aa cdr3_nt
TRBJ1-6 TRBV7-6 few TRBD1 CASSSTRRQGYNSPLHF TGTGCCAGCAGCTCGACCCGTAGACAGGGCTATAATTCACCCCTCCACTTT
TRBJ1-2 TRBV11-2 . . CASSLIGGNRESSYGYTF TGTGCCAGCAGCTTAATTGGGGGAAACAGGGAATCTAGCTATGGCTACACCTTC
TRBJ2-3 TRBV2 few . CASSRDGHTDTQYF TGTGCCAGCAGCCGCGACGGACACACAGATACGCAGTATTTT
TRBJ2-1 TRBV3-1 many . CASSQLNGEQFF TGTGCCAGCAGCCAACTAAATGGGGAGCAGTTCTTC
TRBJ1-4 TRBV29-1 many TRBD1 CSATDRGNEKLFF TGCAGCGCTACGGACAGGGGAAATGAAAAACTGTTTTTT
TRBJ2-6 TRBV5-1 . . CASSHEHPGTSSSGANVRTF TGCGCCAGTAGCCACGAACACCCCGGGACATCCTCGTCTGGGGCCAACGTCCGGACTTTC
TRBJ2-3 TRBV7-2 . TRBD2 CASSTPGLVETHTQYF TGTGCCAGCAGCACGCCGGGACTAGTGGAAACTCATACGCAGTATTTT
TRBJ2-5 TRBV29-1 many . CTTAPGVGETQYF TGCACCACTGCCCCAGGGGTGGGGGAGACCCAGTACTTC
TRBJ1-6 TRBV28 . . CASTNSGPSFNSPLHF TGTGCCAGCACCAACTCTGGCCCCTCCTTTAATTCACCCCTCCACTTT
TRBJ2-3 TRBV27 few . CASSTLAGTDTQYF TGTGCCAGCAGTACCTTGGCGGGGACAGATACGCAGTATTTT
TRBJ2-5 TRBV12-5 few TRBD2 CASGPSPGLAGQETQYF TGTGCTAGTGGACCCTCTCCGGGACTAGCGGGGCAAGAGACCCAGTACTTC
TRBJ2-1 TRBV24-1 . . CATSSAEGVQGCNEQFF TGTGCCACCAGTTCGGCGGAGGGGGTGCAGGGCTGCAATGAGCAGTTCTTC
TRBJ2-6 TRBV6-4 . . CASSDSRGSGANVLTF TGTGCCAGCAGTGACTCTCGGGGGTCTGGGGCCAACGTCCTGACTTTC
TRBJ2-5 TRBV5-1 many . CASSLTVQETQYF TGCGCCAGCAGCTTGACGGTTCAAGAGACCCAGTACTTC
TRBJ1-5 TRBV12-3/TRBV12-4 . . CASSLRAVNQPQHF TGTGCCAGCAGTTTGAGGGCAGTCAATCAGCCCCAGCATTTT
TRBJ2-7 TRBV7-9 few TRBD2 CASSLGLGSHEQYF TGTGCCAGCAGCTTGGGACTAGGGTCCCACGAGCAGTACTTC
TRBJ2-5 TRBV20-1 few TRBD2 CSARDPSGQETQYF TGCAGTGCTAGAGACCCTAGCGGGCAAGAGACCCAGTACTTC
TRBJ2-1 TRBV29-1 . TRBD2 CSGLGGRIYNEQFF TGCAGCGGCCTTGGCGGGAGGATCTACAATGAGCAGTTCTTC
TRBJ2-5 TRBV28 . . CASSLKPYQETQYF TGTGCCAGCAGTTTAAAACCGTACCAAGAGACCCAGTACTTC
TRBJ1-2 TRBV7-2 few TRBD1 CASSLEDRGYGYTF TGTGCCAGCAGCTTAGAAGACAGGGGTTATGGCTACACCTTC
TRBJ2-1 TRBV20-1 . TRBD2 CSASSGSRGGNEQFF TGCAGTGCTAGTAGCGGGAGCCGCGGTGGCAATGAGCAGTTCTTC
TRBJ2-7 TRBV7-6 few . CASSLLSGNYEQYF TGTGCCAGCAGCTTATTATCCGGAAACTACGAGCAGTACTTC
TRBJ2-3 TRBV6-1 few TRBD1 CASREGTGATDTQYF TGTGCCAGCAGAGAGGGGACAGGGGCCACAGATACGCAGTATTTT
TRBJ1-1 TRBV20-1 . . CSARGPGWETEAFF TGCAGTGCTAGAGGCCCAGGCTGGGAAACTGAAGCTTTCTTT
TRBJ2-1 TRBV28 . TRBD2 CASSSRLAGESYNEQFF TGTGCCAGCAGTTCCCGACTAGCGGGAGAGTCCTACAATGAGCAGTTCTTC
TRBJ2-3 TRBV7-9 . TRBD2 CASSRTSATDTQYF TGTGCCAGCAGCCGGACTAGCGCCACAGATACGCAGTATTTT
TRBJ1-5 TRBV28 few TRBD1 CASSPLQGAYQPQHF TGTGCCAGCAGTCCACTACAGGGGGCATATCAGCCCCAGCATTTT
TRBJ2-1 TRBV12-3/TRBV12-4 few TRBD2 CASSLQTSGLTHEQFF TGTGCCAGCAGTCTTCAAACTAGCGGGTTAACCCATGAGCAGTTCTTC
TRBJ2-4 TRBV11-2 . . CASSSPGQKGIQYF TGTGCCAGCAGCTCCCCCGGGCAAAAGGGGATTCAGTACTTC
TRBJ2-1 TRBV20-1 . TRBD2 CSATRLARGPHELFF TGCAGTGCTACAAGACTAGCGCGCGGGCCCCATGAGCTGTTCTTC
TRBJ2-3 TRBV20-1 . TRBD1 CSARQGARDTQYF TGCAGTGCTAGACAGGGGGCCAGAGATACGCAGTATTTT
TRBJ2-7 TRBV6-2/TRBV6-3 many . CASSYRTSSYEQYF TGTGCCAGCAGTTACCGCACCAGCTCCTACGAGCAGTACTTC
TRBJ2-7 TRBV20-1 many . CSAPRGGVPYGWQYF TGCAGTGCTCCCCGGGGCGGAGTCCCTTACGGGTGGCAGTACTTC
TRBJ2-7 TRBV5-1 . . CASSLAQFYEQYF TGCGCCAGCAGCTTGGCACAGTTCTACGAGCAGTACTTC
TRBJ2-1 TRBV5-1 few TRBD2 CASSARTSGRNTYNEQFF TGCGCCAGCAGCGCCAGGACTAGCGGGAGGAATACCTACAATGAGCAGTTCTTC
TRBJ2-3 TRBV7-9 once TRBD2 CACSSTSPSGGDTQYF TGTGCCTGCAGCTCCACATCCCCTAGCGGAGGAGATACGCAGTATTTT
TRBJ1-5 TRBV2 . TRBD1 CASADRVVDQPQHF TGTGCCAGCGCGGACAGGGTGGTGGATCAGCCCCAGCATTTT
TRBJ1-4 TRBV14 . . CASSPGEATPNEKLFF TGTGCCAGCAGCCCGGGGGAGGCTACACCGAATGAAAAACTGTTTTTT
TRBJ2-3 TRBV7-2 . TRBD2 CASSPSGSVGDTQYF TGTGCCAGCAGTCCTAGCGGGAGTGTTGGAGATACGCAGTATTTT
TRBJ2-5 TRBV5-1 few TRBD2 CASSLFPSGNQETQYF TGCGCCAGCAGCTTGTTCCCTAGCGGGAACCAAGAGACCCAGTACTTC
TRBJ2-2 TRBV6-2/TRBV6-3 . TRBD1 CASRGTGGITGELFF TGTGCCAGCAGAGGGACAGGGGGTATCACCGGGGAGCTGTTTTTT
TRBJ1-1 TRBV7-2 . TRBD1 CASSPGQFDTEAFF TGTGCCAGCAGCCCGGGACAGTTTGACACTGAAGCTTTCTTT
TRBJ2-1 TRBV6-6 many . CASRIAYNEQFF TGTGCCAGCAGGATAGCTTACAATGAGCAGTTCTTC
TRBJ1-2 TRBV6-1 few . CASMNRQSPGSPYGYTF TGTGCCAGCATGAACCGACAGAGCCCGGGTTCACCCTATGGCTACACCTTC
TRBJ2-1 TRBV7-2 . . CASRERLVSEQFF TGTGCCAGCAGAGAGAGACTAGTCTCTGAGCAGTTCTTC
TRBJ1-2 TRBV12-3/TRBV12-4 . . CACRRGGGLGYGCTF .
TRBJ2-5 TRBV5-1 few . CASRNSGVYQETQYF TGCGCCAGCAGGAATAGCGGAGTGTACCAAGAGACCCAGTACTTC
TRBJ2-3 TRBV7-2 . . CASSLVGQGWADTQYF TGTGCCAGCAGCTTAGTGGGCCAGGGGTGGGCAGATACGCAGTATTTT